The entry below gives a single T cell receptor (beta chain) sequence along with its context. Its antigen remains unknown. Using immunoSEQ multiplex PCR, the repertoire was profiled, and TCRdb retains in-frame clones only, with some absent. The repertoire consists of over 100,000 clones, with 84% occurring once and the leading ten covering approximately 15%. These data belong to a study of T cell responses to AZD1222 COVID-19 vaccine. About the research overall: Second doses that came at about 4 or about 12 weeks were put together. Study-wide points: The CD4 TCRs associated with vaccination extended across spike and predominated at 160-218 and 743-854. Baseline serology detected seropositivity in only five to seven AZD1222 recipients.

V was trimmed by 0 bases and J by 0 bases, leaving 11 bases between them. CDR1 KGHSH and CDR2 LQKENI come from the germline V gene. This CDR3 has 16 amino acids. This clonotype was obtained from an adult in good health. This sample comprised peripheral blood, obtained on day 0 of AZD1222 vaccination. The genes are TRBV18 and TRBJ1-1, with D possibly being TRBD1 (6 bases). CDR3 nucleotides: TGTGCCAGCTCACCACCGAACAGGGCGATGAACACTGAAGCTTTCTTT. Encoded protein: CASSPPNRAMNTEAFF.